This is a list of T cell receptor beta chains from one sample in a study of somatic mutations in cytotoxic T cells in rheumatoid arthritis. Profiled with immunoSEQ multiplex PCR; TCRdb holds only in-frame clones, not every one. This sample has tens of thousands of clones, with over 75% found just once. The material sequenced was CD8+ T cells sorted from blood. Source of these receptors: an adult with rheumatoid arthritis. Each CDR3 is given with its conserved first and last residue. The D gene is left open where the match is weak. Expanded clones are given a class, and other clones once, few, many or no size at all.

D gene | J gene | V gene | clone size | CDR3 protein | CDR3 DNA
TRBD1 | TRBJ2-5 | TRBV7-2 | NA | CATSYRDRGRETQYF | TGTGCCACCAGCTACAGGGACAGGGGGCGAGAGACCCAGTACTTC
TRBD1 | TRBJ2-4 | TRBV4-2 | NA | CASSQDKGQGDIQYF | TGTGCCAGCAGCCAAGACAAGGGACAGGGTGACATTCAGTACTTC
TRBD2 | TRBJ2-1 | TRBV27 | NA | CASSPRGAGDNEQFF | TGTGCCAGCAGTCCTCGGGGAGCGGGGGACAATGAGCAGTTCTTC
TRBD1 | TRBJ1-2 | TRBV5-6 | NA | CASSSDGTAFYGYTF | TGTGCCAGCAGCTCCGATGGGACAGCCTTTTATGGCTACACCTTC
NA | TRBJ1-1 | TRBV27 | NA | CASSPGTGWGEAFF | TGTGCCAGCAGTCCGGGGACGGGTTGGGGGGAAGCTTTCTTT
NA | TRBJ1-4 | TRBV4-1 | NA | CASSHRVVATNEKLFF | TGCGCCAGCAGCCACCGGGTCGTGGCAACTAATGAAAAACTGTTTTTT
NA | TRBJ1-4 | TRBV25-1 | medium-sized | CASSHVTDEKLFF | TGTGCCAGCAGTCACGTAACGGATGAAAAACTGTTTTTT
TRBD1 | TRBJ2-7 | TRBV6-1 | NA | CASRGTGSYEQYF | TGTGCCAGCAGAGGGACAGGCTCCTACGAGCAGTACTTC
NA | TRBJ1-2 | TRBV29-1 | NA | CSTDLGGPYNGYTF | TGCAGCACTGATCTGGGCGGACCCTACAATGGCTACACCTTC
TRBD2 | TRBJ2-2 | TRBV5-1 | NA | CASSLVGSGSKMNTGELFF | TGCGCCAGCAGCTTGGTAGGTAGCGGGTCCAAAATGAACACCGGGGAGCTGTTTTTT
NA | TRBJ1-5 | TRBV27 | NA | CASSLARSGRGNQPQHF | TGTGCCAGCAGTTTGGCAAGGTCAGGCAGGGGTAATCAGCCCCAGCATTTT
NA | TRBJ1-4 | TRBV28 | NA | CASSSLNRATNEKLFF | TGTGCCAGCAGTTCACTGAACAGGGCAACTAATGAAAAACTGTTTTTT
NA | TRBJ1-1 | TRBV7-9 | NA | CASSLGPDQAFF | TGTGCCAGCAGCTTAGGACCCGACCAAGCTTTCTTT
TRBD2 | TRBJ2-3 | TRBV10-3 | NA | CAIGPGGRMSDTQYF | TGTGCCATCGGCCCCGGCGGGAGAATGTCAGATACGCAGTATTTT
NA | TRBJ2-1 | TRBV28 | NA | CASTLAPFGEQFF | TGTGCCAGCACCTTGGCCCCTTTTGGTGAGCAGTTCTTC
NA | TRBJ2-1 | TRBV6-4 | NA | CASSDYGDRATDEQFF | TGTGCCAGCAGTGACTATGGGGACCGGGCAACCGATGAGCAGTTCTTC
TRBD1 | TRBJ2-3 | TRBV7-9 | NA | CAGTGTGASTDTQYF | TGTGCCGGAACAGGGACAGGGGCTAGCACAGATACGCAGTATTTT
NA | TRBJ2-5 | TRBV6-5 | NA | CASSYSETQYF | TGTGCCAGCAGTTACTCCGAGACCCAGTACTTC
NA | TRBJ1-1 | TRBV5-6 | NA | CASSFLGSLGTEAFF | TGTGCCAGCAGCTTCCTCGGCAGCTTGGGCACTGAAGCTTTCTTT
TRBD2 | TRBJ2-1 | TRBV11-3 | NA | CASSYALAAQFF | TGTGCCAGCAGCTACGCACTAGCGGCGCAGTTCTTC
TRBD2 | TRBJ2-1 | TRBV27 | NA | CASSLSGRGYNEQFF | TGTGCCAGCAGTTTAAGCGGGAGAGGATACAATGAGCAGTTCTTC
NA | TRBJ2-2 | TRBV30 | few | CAWRVSGRDSGELFF | TGTGCCTGGAGGGTCAGCGGACGGGACTCCGGGGAGCTGTTTTTT
NA | TRBJ1-3 | TRBV9 | NA | CASSNGREAGNTIYF | TGTGCCAGCAGCAACGGCAGGGAAGCTGGAAACACCATATATTTT